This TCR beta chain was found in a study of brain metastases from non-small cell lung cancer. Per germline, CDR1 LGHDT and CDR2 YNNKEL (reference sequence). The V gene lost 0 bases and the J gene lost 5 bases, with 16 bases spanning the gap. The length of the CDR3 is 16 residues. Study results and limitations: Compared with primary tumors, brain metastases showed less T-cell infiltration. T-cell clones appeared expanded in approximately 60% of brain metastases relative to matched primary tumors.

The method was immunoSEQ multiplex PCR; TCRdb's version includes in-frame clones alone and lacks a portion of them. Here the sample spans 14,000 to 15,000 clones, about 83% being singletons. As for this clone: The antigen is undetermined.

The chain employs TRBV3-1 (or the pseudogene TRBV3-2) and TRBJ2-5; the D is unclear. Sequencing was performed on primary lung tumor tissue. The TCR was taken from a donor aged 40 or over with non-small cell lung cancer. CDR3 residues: CASSQDIGSGSETQYF. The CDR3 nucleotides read TGTGCCAGCAGCCAAGATATCGGGTCAGGTTCGGAGACCCAGTACTTC.